Below are 29 T cell receptor beta chains sequenced from a single sample in a study of regulatory T cells in long-lasting Graves disease (dated by TCRdb to about 2021). Library preparation employed multiplex PCR. TCRdb names Illumina HiSeq 4000 as the instrument used. iRepertoire HTBI primers and Arm-PCR amplification of CDR3 regions were used to construct TCR beta libraries. Using fastp at Q25 and MiXCR, TCRdb reprocessed the public reads and kept productive beta chains. Rows matching on CDR3 protein sequence are summarized as one entry with the most common DNA and genes. The sample table lists roughly 360,000 distinct CDR3 sequences, 12% of them with a count of one. The top ten hold over 15% of the sample. Interpreted using the paper, the time point label stands for: newly diagnosed GD, antithyroid drugs for less than 3 months. For both TCR sequencing and RNA sequencing, RNA was extracted from PBMCs in TRIzol.

These data also formed part of another study, on T cells in Graves' hyperthyroidism and ophthalmopathy.

The sequencing here drew on peripheral blood mononuclear cells (PBMCs), taken at new diagnosis, from a patient treated with antithyroid drugs. The receptors originated from a woman under 30 with Graves disease. Donor details come from another sample of the same person, matched by shared clones.

This clonotype has just a few counts. The V call is TRBV5-6, the J call TRBJ2-3; perhaps TRBD1 as D (5 bases). The CDR3 runs to 14 residues. Trimming left V 0 bases short and J 5 bases short, with 10 bases between. Looked up from germline, CDR1 is SGHDT and CDR2 is YYEEEE. Here the CDR3 DNA reads TGTGCCAGCAGCTTGGCAGGGCCTCGAGATACGCAGTATTTT. Translation gives CASSLAGPRDTQYF.

Note on this clonotype: With a much larger clone just one base away, this may be a read error. The chain employs TRBV9 and TRBJ2-2, with 7 bases lining up with TRBD1. Germline assignment: CDR1 SGDLS and CDR2 YYNGEE. CDR3 size: 15 residues. CDR3 DNA: TGTGCCAGCAGCCTACAGGGGTCGAACACCGGGGAGCTGGTTTTT. Translating it yields CASSLQGSNTGELVF.

This clonotype was recorded at least ten times. V gene TRBV20-1 combines with J gene TRBJ2-3; possibly TRBD2 for D (5 bases). CDR3 size: 13 residues. Germline V gene sequence: CDR1 DFQATT, CDR2 SNEGSKA (reference sequence). The V end was cut by 6 bases, the J end by 0 bases, with 10 bases between. CDR3 residues: CSALEASTDTQYF. In nucleotides, the CDR3 is TGCAGTGCGTTGGAGGCTAGCACAGATACGCAGTATTTT.

This clonotype was counted many times. V gene TRBV10-3 combines with J gene TRBJ2-1; D is possibly TRBD1 or TRBD2 (6 bases each). Germline CDR1 is ENHRY and CDR2 is SYGVKD. The CDR3 totals 12 residues. V shed 7 bases and J shed 3 bases, with 7 bases lying between them. CDR3 residues: CAIKGGYNEQFF. CDR3 nucleotide sequence: TGTGCCATCAAGGGGGGCTACAATGAGCAGTTCTTC.

The V call is TRBV6-2 or TRBV6-3, the J call TRBJ2-7, with 8 nucleotides matching TRBD2. Losses at the gene ends were 5 bases for V and 3 bases for J; bases not matched to a gene: 6. The germline gives CDR1 MNHEY, CDR2 SVGEGT. The CDR3 contains 14 residues. CDR3 sequence: CASSRETSVYEQYF. The CDR3 DNA reads TGTGCCAGCAGTCGTGAGACTAGCGTCTACGAGCAGTACTTC.

This clonotype showed up just a few times. The V gene is TRBV7-9, the J gene TRBJ2-1; 10 bases are shared with TRBD2. This CDR3 is built from 16 residues. CDR1 and CDR2 (germline): SEHNR, FQNEAQ (reference sequence). The J segment lost 7 bases and the V segment lost 0 bases, leaving 6 bases of the junction unmatched. CDR3 sequence: CASSLAVLAGVNEQFF. The DNA for the CDR3 is TGTGCCAGCAGCTTAGCGGTGCTAGCGGGAGTGAATGAGCAGTTCTTC.

This clonotype was observed many times. This chain joins TRBV5-5 and TRBJ2-7; 7 nucleotides match TRBD2. CDR3 length: 15 residues. The ends lost 3 bases at V and 3 bases at J; junction bases unmatched: 9. In germline, CDR1 is SGHKS, CDR2 YYEKEE (reference sequence). This CDR3 is CASSWAWGGGYEQYV. The DNA of the CDR3 is TGTGCCAGCAGCTGGGCTTGGGGGGGTGGCTACGAGCAGTACGTC.

Ten or more counts support this clonotype. V is TRBV11-2 and J is TRBJ1-1; D unresolved. The CDR3 consists of 13 residues. Germline V lookup: CDR1 SGHAT, CDR2 FQNNGV. V lost 6 bases, J lost 0 bases, and 8 bases lay in between. The chain's CDR3 is CASRVGLNTEAFF. Here the CDR3 DNA reads TGTGCCAGCAGGGTAGGATTGAACACTGAAGCTTTCTTT.

This clonotype was detected a few times. Compared with germline, one end of the junction differs, possibly owing to a read error. This chain uses TRBV4-1 with TRBJ1-1; D possibly corresponds to TRBD1 (5 bases). Germline V lookup: CDR1 MGHRA, CDR2 YSYEKL. CDR3 length: 14 amino acids. As DNA, the CDR3 is TGCGCCAGCCGAAACAGGTTGAAGAACACTAAAGCTTTCTTT. Amino acids: CASRNRLKNTKAFF.

Of note for this clonotype: This is likely an artifact of a read error, given a far larger clone one base away. The V gene is TRBV7-9, the J gene TRBJ2-3; 9 nucleotides align to TRBD2. The CDR3 runs 17 residues. The V gene's germline CDR1 is SEHNR and CDR2 FQNEAQ (reference sequence). In nucleotides, the CDR3 is TGTGCCAGCAGCATTCTACCAGCGGGAGGCGGCACAGATGCGCAGTATTTT. Translated: CASSILPAGGGTDAQYF.

This clonotype was seen more than once but under ten times. The rearrangement joins TRBV5-1 to TRBJ1-1; D is possibly TRBD1 (5 bases). The CDR3 has 13 residues. V dropped 7 bases and J dropped 1 base, with 11 bases sitting between them. The germline gives CDR1 SGHRS, CDR2 YFSETQ. In DNA form, the CDR3 reads TGCGCCAGCGCATGGGGCGGGAACACTGAAGCTTTCTTT. Translating gives CASAWGGNTEAFF. Filled out from reference TRBV5-1 and TRBJ1-1, the complete variable domain reads KAGVTQTPRYLIKTRGQQVTLSCSPISGHRSVSWYQQTPGQGLQFLFEYFSETQRNKGNFPGRFSGRQFSNSRSEMNVSTLELGDSALYLCASAWGGNTEAFFGQGTRLTVV.

This chain uses TRBV7-9 with TRBJ1-1, with D uncertain. CDR1 is SEHNR, CDR2 FQNEAQ, per germline (reference sequence). V was clipped by 5 bases and J by 1 base, with 11 bases between them. This CDR3 is built from 14 residues. The CDR3 here is CASSATEQNTEAFF. The CDR3 bases are TGTGCCAGCAGCGCCACAGAACAGAACACTGAAGCTTTCTTT.

The chain couples TRBV6-2 or TRBV6-3 to TRBJ2-7, with 8 bases identical to TRBD2. The CDR3 sequence is 17 residues long. The germline gives CDR1 MNHEY, CDR2 SVGEGT. With 7 bases clipped from V and 0 bases from J, the junction kept 14 bases outside the gene matches. The CDR3 region has the DNA TGTGCCAGCACGGGGGGGCAGCAAGAAAGCCCCTCCTACGAGCAGTACGTC. Amino acids: CASTGGQQESPSYEQYV.

This clonotype appeared a few times. The V and J genes are TRBV6-1 and TRBJ1-1, with 8 bases that match TRBD1. V was pared by 8 bases and J by 7 bases, with 3 bases of the junction left unmatched. CDR3 size: 11 residues. CDR1 and CDR2 (germline): MNHNS, SASEGT. The DNA for the CDR3 is TGTGCCAGCGGGACAGGCTTTGAAGCTTTCTTT. As protein: CASGTGFEAFF.

This clonotype was seen more than once but under ten times. This likely comes from a read error, as the CDR3 has no conserved phenylalanine or tryptophan at its end. This sequence joins TRBV7-9 and TRBJ2-7; possibly TRBD1 for D (5 bases). The V end lost 4 bases, the J end lost 3 bases, and 10 bases lay between the germline ends. The V gene's germline CDR1 is SEHNR and CDR2 FQNEAQ (reference sequence). The CDR3 totals 13 residues. The CDR3 protein is CASSSPTDYEQYL. CDR3 DNA: TGTGCCAGCAGCTCCCCGACAGACTACGAGCAGTACCTC.

This clonotype was counted many times. This chain links TRBV7-2 with TRBJ2-1; D call uncertain. The CDR3 length is 16 residues. V was cut by 1 base and J by 0 bases, with 10 bases left in between. Per germline, CDR1 SGHTA and CDR2 FQGNSA. CDR3 loop: CASSLVGLSSYNEQFF. The CDR3 DNA sequence: TGTGCCAGCAGCTTAGTTGGTTTGAGCTCCTACAATGAGCAGTTCTTC.

This clonotype has a count of ten or more. This rearrangement joins TRBV7-8 to TRBJ1-4; TRBD1 matches at 8 bases. Germline V lookup: CDR1 SGHVS, CDR2 FQNEAQ. The CDR3 runs 15 residues. V lost 4 bases and J lost 3; bases outside the gene matches: 4. The CDR3, as DNA: TGTGCCAGCAGCTCATGGACAGGGTCTAATGAAAAACTGTTTTTT. Its protein is CASSSWTGSNEKLFF.

The sample holds many counts of this clonotype. The CDR3 region has the DNA TGTGCCAGCAGTGTACAGGGGGACTCTGGCGTCACTGAAGCTTTCTTT. It specifies CASSVQGDSGVTEAFF. The chain employs TRBV6-1 and TRBJ1-1, with 8 bases fitting TRBD1. The CDR3 is 16 residues long. CDR1 and CDR2 (germline): MNHNS, SASEGT. After removal of 4 bases from V and 4 bases from J, the junction contained 11 bases not matched to a gene.

This clonotype occurred a few times. This sequence joins TRBV7-9 and TRBJ2-1; TRBD2 matches at 10 bases. The CDR3 is 16 amino acids. The germline gives CDR1 SEHNR, CDR2 FQNEAQ (reference sequence). V dropped 6 bases and J dropped 4; count of bases not matched to a gene: 9. In DNA form, the CDR3 reads TGTGCCAGCAGTTTTGGACTAGCGGCCCCATACAATGAGCAGTTCTTC. Translation gives CASSFGLAAPYNEQFF.

This clonotype was seen at least ten times. The chain joins TRBV7-2 to TRBJ2-2; possibly TRBD1 for D (6 bases). V lost 3 bases and J lost 5, with 13 bases in between. Germline V gene sequence: CDR1 SGHTA, CDR2 FQGNSA. This CDR3 is built from 15 residues. This CDR3 is CASSFSGTQTGELFF. For the CDR3, the DNA is TGTGCCAGCAGCTTTTCCGGGACACAGACCGGGGAGCTGTTTTTT. The variable domain in full, completed from reference TRBV7-2 and TRBJ2-2, reads GAGVSQSPSNKVTEKGKDVELRCDPISGHTALYWYRQSLGQGLEFLIYFQGNSAPDKSGLPSDRFSAERTGGSVSTLTIQRTQQEDSAVYLCASSFSGTQTGELFFGEGSRLTVL.

This clonotype came up many times. This rearrangement joins TRBV20-1 to TRBJ1-1; no clear D gene. V gave up 6 bases and J gave up 4 bases, with 15 bases separating them. This CDR3 spans 13 amino acids. The germline gives CDR1 DFQATT, CDR2 SNEGSKA (reference sequence). DNA of the CDR3: TGCAGTGCCGTGCTTACTTCGGCCACTGAAGCTTTCTTT. Translation: CSAVLTSATEAFF.

The V and J genes are TRBV29-1 and TRBJ2-1, with D possibly TRBD2 on 6 matching bases. Deletions cut 4 bases from V and 8 bases from J, with 18 bases between. The CDR3 runs 14 residues. CDR1 is SQVTM, CDR2 ANQGSEA, per germline. As DNA, the CDR3 is TGCAGCGTTGCGGGGCGGGGAGGTTTATATGAGCAGTTCTTC. Protein sequence: CSVAGRGGLYEQFF.

This clonotype was detected only a few times. The chain links TRBV7-3 to TRBJ1-1; no clear D gene. The ends were cut back, 5 bases at V and 1 base at J, with 20 bases in the middle. From germline, CDR1 is SGHTA and CDR2 FQGTGA. The CDR3 contains 17 residues. The CDR3 spells CASSPWTDLGRNTEAFF. CDR3 bases: TGTGCCAGCAGCCCCTGGACCGATCTGGGCAGGAACACTGAAGCTTTCTTT.

The chain employs TRBV27 and TRBJ2-3; D is perhaps TRBD2 (5 bases). CDR1 and CDR2 from the germline V gene are MNHEY and SMNVEV (reference sequence). Trimming removed 6 bases from V and 6 bases from J, with 25 bases in between. The CDR3 loop spans 17 amino acids. The CDR3 loop is CASSSRSLATFTDTQYF. CDR3 coding DNA: TGTGCCAGCAGCAGTCGATCGTTAGCGACTTTCACGGATACGCAGTATTTT.

This clonotype was counted many times. The chain is built from TRBV12-3 or TRBV12-4 and TRBJ1-2; TRBD1 agrees at 8 bases. The CDR3 contains 15 residues. V lost 2 bases to trimming and J lost 4 bases; unmatched junction nucleotides: 6. The CDR3 here is CASSLSAGGSYGYTF. As DNA, the CDR3 is TGTGCCAGCAGTTTATCGGCAGGGGGCAGCTATGGCTACACCTTC.

This clonotype was recorded many times. The CDR3 sequence: CASRRGGPSLDEQYF. CDR3 sequence (DNA): TGTGCCAGCAGGAGAGGGGGTCCCTCATTGGACGAGCAGTACTTC. The chain links TRBV28 to TRBJ2-7, with TRBD1 as a possible D gene (6 bases). CDR3 size: 15 residues. Trimming stripped 6 bases from V and 5 bases from J, with 20 bases between. CDR1 is MDHEN, CDR2 SYDVKM, per germline.

This clonotype appeared many times. This rearrangement joins TRBV28 to TRBJ2-7; D is unclear. From germline, CDR1 is MDHEN and CDR2 SYDVKM. The CDR3 is 18 amino acids. Between the trimmed V and J ends, which lost 3 bases and 2 bases, there was a span of 23 bases. The CDR3 DNA sequence: TGTGCCAGCAGTTTCTTCCAAGAGACGTTGAAGCCCCCCTACGAGCAGTACTTC. As protein: CASSFFQETLKPPYEQYF. The full variable domain, its missing parts supplied by reference TRBV28 and TRBJ2-7, is DVKVTQSSRYLVKRTGEKVFLECVQDMDHENMFWYRQDPGLGLRLIYFSYDVKMKEKGDIPEGYSVSREKKERFSLILESASTNQTSMYLCASSFFQETLKPPYEQYFGPGTRLTVT.

This clonotype was found many times. The chain links TRBV2 to TRBJ1-1; weak D call: TRBD1 (5 bases). V gave up 7 bases and J gave up 6 bases, with 12 bases separating them. CDR3 size: 12 residues. Germline CDR1 reads SNHLY; CDR2 reads FYNNEI. The CDR3 region has the DNA TGTGCCAGCACCGGGGACGGGGCTGAAGCTTTCTTT. Its protein is CASTGDGAEAFF.

This clonotype was detected only a few times. CDR3 DNA sequence: TGTGCCAGCAGTTACCCAGGGGGCCACTATGGCTACACCTTC. It translates to CASSYPGGHYGYTF. This sequence joins TRBV6-5 and TRBJ1-2, with 8 bases matching TRBD1. The CDR3 covers 14 residues. The J segment lost 3 bases and the V segment lost 2 bases, leaving 2 bases of the junction unmatched. Germline V gene sequence: CDR1 MNHEY, CDR2 SVGAGI.